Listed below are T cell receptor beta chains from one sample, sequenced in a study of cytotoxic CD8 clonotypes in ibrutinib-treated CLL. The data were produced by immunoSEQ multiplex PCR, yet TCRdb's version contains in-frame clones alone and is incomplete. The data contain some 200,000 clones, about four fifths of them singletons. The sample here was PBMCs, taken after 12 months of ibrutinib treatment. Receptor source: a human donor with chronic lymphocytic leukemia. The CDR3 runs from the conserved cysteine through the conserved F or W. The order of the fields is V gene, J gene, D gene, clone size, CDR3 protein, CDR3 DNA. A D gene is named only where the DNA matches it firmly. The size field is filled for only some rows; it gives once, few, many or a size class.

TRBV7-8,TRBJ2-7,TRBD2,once,CASSQNELAGGLYEQYF,TGTGCCAGCAGCCAGAACGAACTAGCGGGAGGGCTCTACGAGCAGTACTTC
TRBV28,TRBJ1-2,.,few,CASSPPRGKDGYTF,TGTGCCAGCAGTCCCCCGCGGGGAAAGGATGGCTACACCTTC
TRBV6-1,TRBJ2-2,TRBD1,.,CASTWDSPNTGELFF,TGTGCCAGCACCTGGGACAGCCCGAACACCGGGGAGCTGTTTTTT
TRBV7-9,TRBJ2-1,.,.,CASSLVLDNEQFF,TGTGCCAGCAGCTTAGTTCTCGACAATGAGCAGTTCTTC
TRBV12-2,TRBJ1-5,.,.,CASRPMMFVQGKSNQPQHF,TGTGCAAGTCGCCCCATGATGTTTGTACAGGGTAAGAGCAATCAGCCCCAGCATTTT
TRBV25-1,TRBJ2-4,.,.,CASSGTMTETLAKNIQYF,TGTGCCAGCAGCGGTACCATGACAGAAACTTTAGCCAAAAACATTCAGTACTTC
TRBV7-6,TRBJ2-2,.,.,CASSFSGTGELFF,TGTGCCAGCAGCTTTTCAGGCACCGGGGAGCTGTTTTTT
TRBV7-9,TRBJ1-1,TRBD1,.,CASSLRGTAPKLAFF,TGTGCCAGCAGCTTACGCGGGACAGCACCGAAGTTAGCTTTCTTT
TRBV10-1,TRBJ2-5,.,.,CASNRGIGETQYF,TGCGCCAGCAATAGGGGAATCGGGGAGACCCAGTACTTC
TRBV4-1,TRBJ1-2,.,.,CASSPGRTGTSYGYTF,TGCGCCAGCAGCCCAGGACGGACGGGGACCTCCTATGGCTACACCTTC
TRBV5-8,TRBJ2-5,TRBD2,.,CASSRLGGGAGETQYF,TGTGCCAGCAGCCGACTCGGCGGGGGGGCGGGCGAGACCCAGTACTTC
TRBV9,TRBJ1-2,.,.,CASSGPSRNFNYGYTF,TGTGCCAGCAGCGGACCGAGCAGGAATTTTAACTATGGCTACACCTTC
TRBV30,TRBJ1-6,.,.,CAWSREYPRGSSPLHF,TGTGCCTGGAGCCGGGAGTACCCTCGGGGAAGTTCACCCCTCCACTTT
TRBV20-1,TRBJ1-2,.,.,CRSRAGSKEAF,TGCAGATCCCGAGCAGGGTCTAAGGAGGCCTTC
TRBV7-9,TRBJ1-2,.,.,CASSGGLMIPYGYTF,TGTGCCAGCAGCGGAGGACTGATGATCCCCTATGGCTACACCTTC
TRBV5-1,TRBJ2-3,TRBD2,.,CASSSGLAGPTDTQYF,TGCGCCAGCAGCTCAGGACTAGCGGGGCCCACAGATACGCAGTATTTT
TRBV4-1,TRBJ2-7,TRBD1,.,CASSQERTGFYEQYF,TGCGCCAGCAGCCAAGAGAGGACAGGGTTCTACGAGCAGTACTTC
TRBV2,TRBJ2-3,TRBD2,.,CASIRRGGLRTDTQYF,TGTGCCAGCATTCGGCGGGGGGGCCTTAGGACAGATACGCAGTATTTT
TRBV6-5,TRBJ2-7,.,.,CASGLGVGGFEQYF,TGTGCCAGCGGCCTGGGGGTTGGGGGATTTGAGCAGTACTTC
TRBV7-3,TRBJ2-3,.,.,CASSSKGGGTDTQYF,TGTGCCAGCAGCTCCAAAGGTGGGGGGACAGATACGCAGTATTTT
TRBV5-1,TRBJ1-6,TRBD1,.,CASSLLYRGDSPLHF,TGCGCCAGCAGCTTGTTGTACAGGGGGGATTCACCCCTCCACTTT
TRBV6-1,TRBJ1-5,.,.,CASSEMGGQGQPQHF,TGTGCCAGCAGTGAAATGGGGGGCCAGGGTCAGCCCCAGCATTTT
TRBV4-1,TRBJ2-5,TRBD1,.,CASSQGHRGLETQYF,TGCGCCAGCAGCCAAGGCCACAGGGGGCTGGAGACCCAGTACTTC
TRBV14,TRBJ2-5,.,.,CASSQGYSYQETQYF,TGTGCCAGCAGCCAAGGGTACTCGTACCAAGAGACCCAGTACTTC
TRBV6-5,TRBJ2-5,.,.,CASSYSQLQETQYF,TGTGCCAGCAGTTACTCGCAGCTCCAAGAGACCCAGTACTTC
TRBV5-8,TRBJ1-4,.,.,CASSPNRGVKNEKLFF,TGTGCCAGCAGCCCTAATAGGGGGGTTAAAAATGAAAAACTGTTTTTT
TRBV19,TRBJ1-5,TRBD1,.,CASSIGTGVNQPQHF,TGTGCCAGTAGTATTGGGACAGGGGTCAATCAGCCCCAGCATTTT
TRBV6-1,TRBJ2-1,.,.,CASSDPESDVYNEQFF,TGTGCCAGCAGTGATCCGGAGAGCGATGTGTACAATGAGCAGTTCTTC
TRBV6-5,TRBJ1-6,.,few,CASSSDNSPLHF,TGTGCCAGCAGTTCCGATAATTCACCCCTCCACTTT
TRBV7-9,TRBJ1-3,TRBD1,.,CASSAVRDRNGNTIYF,TGTGCCAGCAGCGCGGTCCGGGACAGGAATGGAAACACCATATATTTT
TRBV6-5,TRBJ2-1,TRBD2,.,CASSYSLDSGSYEQFF,TGTGCCAGCAGTTACTCCCTTGATAGCGGGAGTTATGAGCAGTTCTTC